This T cell receptor beta chain was profiled in a study of CD8 T cells in Susac syndrome. For the study at large: Blood was drawn from patients with Susac syndrome. At that point, they were therapy-naive, on corticosteroids, or on intravenous immunoglobulin alone.

The RNA, about 0.5 to 1 ug, was put through reverse transcription using random hexamers. Coverage of TCR beta CDR3 amplification by immunoSEQ multiplex PCR extended to 54 Vbeta and 13 Jbeta. MiXCR, applied by TCRdb to the immunoSEQ multiplex PCR reads, yields one record per CDR3 protein. The sample has some 130,000 distinct CDR3 sequences, roughly 94% seen once. TCR beta from blood CD8+ and CD4+ T cells was sequenced. The CDR3 is 13 amino acids. The V and J ends lost 3 bases and 5 bases, in that order; junction bases with no gene match: 4. In germline, CDR1 is SGDLS, CDR2 YYNGEE. The sequenced sample consisted of CD8+ T cells from PBMCs. The source is a human donor with Susac syndrome. The gene calls are TRBV9 and TRBJ1-2, with 7 positions matching TRBD1. CDR3 region: CASSGGTVYGYTF. The CDR3 DNA is TGTGCCAGCAGCGGGGGGACAGTTTATGGCTACACCTTC. Based on the CDR3 plus reference TRBV9 and TRBJ1-2, the full variable domain is DSGVTQTPKHLITATGQRVTLRCSPRSGDLSVYWYQQSLDQGLQFLIQYYNGEERAKGNILERFSAQQFPDLHSELNLSSLELGDSALYFCASSGGTVYGYTFGSGTRLTVV.